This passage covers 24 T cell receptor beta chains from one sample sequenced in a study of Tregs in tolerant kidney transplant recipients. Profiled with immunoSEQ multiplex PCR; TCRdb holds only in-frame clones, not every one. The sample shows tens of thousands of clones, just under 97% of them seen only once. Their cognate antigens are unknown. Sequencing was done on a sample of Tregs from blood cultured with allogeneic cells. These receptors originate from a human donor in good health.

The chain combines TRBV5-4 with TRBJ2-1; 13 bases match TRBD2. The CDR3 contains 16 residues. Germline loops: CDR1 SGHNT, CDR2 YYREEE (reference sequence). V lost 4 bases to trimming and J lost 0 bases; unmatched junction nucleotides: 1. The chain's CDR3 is CASSRTSGSSYNEQFF. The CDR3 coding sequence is TGTGCCAGCAGCCGGACTAGCGGGAGCTCCTACAATGAGCAGTTCTTC.

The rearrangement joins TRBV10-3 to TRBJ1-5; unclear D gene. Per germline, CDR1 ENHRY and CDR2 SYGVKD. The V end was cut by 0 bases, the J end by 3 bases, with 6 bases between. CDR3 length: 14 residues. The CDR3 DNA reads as TGTGCCATCAGTGAGTCGTCAGCCAATCAGCCCCAGCATTTT. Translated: CAISESSANQPQHF.

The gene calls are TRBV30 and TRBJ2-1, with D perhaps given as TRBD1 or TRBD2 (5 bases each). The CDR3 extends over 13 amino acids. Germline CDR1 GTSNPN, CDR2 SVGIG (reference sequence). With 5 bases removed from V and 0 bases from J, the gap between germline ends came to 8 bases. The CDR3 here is CAWGTSSYNEQFF. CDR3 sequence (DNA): TGTGCCTGGGGGACGAGCTCCTACAATGAGCAGTTCTTC.

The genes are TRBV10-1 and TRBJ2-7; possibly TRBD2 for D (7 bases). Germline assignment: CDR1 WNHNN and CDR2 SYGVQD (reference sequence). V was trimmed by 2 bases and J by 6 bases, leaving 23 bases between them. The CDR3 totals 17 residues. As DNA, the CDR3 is TGCGCCAGCAGTGAGAGTCGCCTCCGGCGGGGGCCGATCGAGCAGTACTTC. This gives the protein CASSESRLRRGPIEQYF.

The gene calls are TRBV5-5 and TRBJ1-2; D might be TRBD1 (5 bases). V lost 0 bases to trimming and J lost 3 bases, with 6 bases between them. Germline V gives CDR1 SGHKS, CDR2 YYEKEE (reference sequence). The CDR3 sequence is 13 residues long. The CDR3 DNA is TGTGCCAGCAGCTTGGGGGGCGACTATGGCTACACCTTC. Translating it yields CASSLGGDYGYTF.

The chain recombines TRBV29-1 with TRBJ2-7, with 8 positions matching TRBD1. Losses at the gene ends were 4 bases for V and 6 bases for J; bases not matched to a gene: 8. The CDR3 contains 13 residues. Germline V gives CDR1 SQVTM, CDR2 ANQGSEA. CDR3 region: CSVALDRAFEQYF. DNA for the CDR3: TGCAGCGTTGCGTTGGACAGGGCCTTCGAGCAGTACTTC.

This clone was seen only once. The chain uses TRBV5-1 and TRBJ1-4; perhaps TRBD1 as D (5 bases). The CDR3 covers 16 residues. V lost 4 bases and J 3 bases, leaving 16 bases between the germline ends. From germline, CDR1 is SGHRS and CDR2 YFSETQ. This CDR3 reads CASSPFRLGANEKLFF. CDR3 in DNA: TGCGCCAGCAGCCCATTCAGGCTAGGGGCTAATGAAAAACTGTTTTTT.

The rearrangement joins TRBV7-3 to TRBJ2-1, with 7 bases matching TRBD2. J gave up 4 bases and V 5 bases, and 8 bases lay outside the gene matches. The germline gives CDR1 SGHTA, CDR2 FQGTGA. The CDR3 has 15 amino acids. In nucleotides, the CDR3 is TGTGCCAGCAGCCCAGCCGCGGGAGTTTACAATGAGCAGTTCTTC. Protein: CASSPAAGVYNEQFF.

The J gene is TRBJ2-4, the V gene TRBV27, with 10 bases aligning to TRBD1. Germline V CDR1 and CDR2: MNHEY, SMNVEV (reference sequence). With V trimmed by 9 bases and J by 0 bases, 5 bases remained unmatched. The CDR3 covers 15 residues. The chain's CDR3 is CARGRDRGAKNIQYF. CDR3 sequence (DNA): TGTGCCAGGGGCCGGGACAGGGGAGCCAAAAACATTCAGTACTTC.

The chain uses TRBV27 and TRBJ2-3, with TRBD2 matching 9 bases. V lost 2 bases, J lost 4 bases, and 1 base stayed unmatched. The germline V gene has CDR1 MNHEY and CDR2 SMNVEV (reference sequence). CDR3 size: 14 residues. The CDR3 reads CASSLRTSADTQYF. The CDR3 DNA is TGTGCCAGCAGTTTAAGGACTAGCGCAGATACGCAGTATTTT.

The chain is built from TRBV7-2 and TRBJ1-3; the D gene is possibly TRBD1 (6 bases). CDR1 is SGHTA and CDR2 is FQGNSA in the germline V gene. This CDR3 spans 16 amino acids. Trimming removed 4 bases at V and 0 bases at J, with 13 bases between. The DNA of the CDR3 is TGTGCCAGCAGCTACTTGGGGGCCAGCTCTGGAAACACCATATATTTT. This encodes CASSYLGASSGNTIYF.

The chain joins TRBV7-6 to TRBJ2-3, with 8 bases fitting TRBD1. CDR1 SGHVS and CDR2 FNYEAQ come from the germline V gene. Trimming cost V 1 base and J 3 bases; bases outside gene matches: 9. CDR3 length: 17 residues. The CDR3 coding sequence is TGTGCCAGCAGCTTAGGATTGGGAGACAGGGGTACAGATACGCAGTATTTT. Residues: CASSLGLGDRGTDTQYF.

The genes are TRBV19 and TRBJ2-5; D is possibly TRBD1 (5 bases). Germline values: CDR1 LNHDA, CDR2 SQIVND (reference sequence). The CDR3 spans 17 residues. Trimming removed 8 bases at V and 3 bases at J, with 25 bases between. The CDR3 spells CASQSRRAHDSKETQYF. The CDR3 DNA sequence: TGTGCCAGTCAATCCCGCCGAGCCCATGACAGCAAAGAGACCCAGTACTTC.

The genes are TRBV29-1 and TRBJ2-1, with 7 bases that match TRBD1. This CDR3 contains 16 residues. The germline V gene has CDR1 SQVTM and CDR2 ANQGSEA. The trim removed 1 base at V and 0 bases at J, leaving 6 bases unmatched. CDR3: CSVEGVGTVSYNEQFF. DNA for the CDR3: TGCAGCGTTGAAGGTGTTGGGACAGTCTCCTACAATGAGCAGTTCTTC.

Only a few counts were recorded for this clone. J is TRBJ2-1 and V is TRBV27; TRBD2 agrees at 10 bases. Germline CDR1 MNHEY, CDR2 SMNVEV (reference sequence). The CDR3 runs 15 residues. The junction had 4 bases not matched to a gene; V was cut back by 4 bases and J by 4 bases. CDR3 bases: TGTGCCAGCAGTTGGGGACTAGCGTCTTACAATGAGCAGTTCTTC. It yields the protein CASSWGLASYNEQFF.

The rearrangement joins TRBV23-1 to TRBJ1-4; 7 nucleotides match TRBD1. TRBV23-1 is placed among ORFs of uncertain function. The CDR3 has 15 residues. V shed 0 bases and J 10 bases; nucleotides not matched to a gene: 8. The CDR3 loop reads CASSQSGQIRGKLFF. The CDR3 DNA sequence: TGCGCCAGCAGTCAATCGGGACAGATACGGGGAAAACTGTTTTTT.

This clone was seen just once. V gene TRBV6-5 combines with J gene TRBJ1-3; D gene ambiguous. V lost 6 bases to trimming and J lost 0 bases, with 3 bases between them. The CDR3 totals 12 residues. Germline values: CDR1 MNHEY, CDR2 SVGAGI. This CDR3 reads CASRASGNTIYF. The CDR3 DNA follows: TGTGCCAGCAGGGCCTCTGGAAACACCATATATTTT.

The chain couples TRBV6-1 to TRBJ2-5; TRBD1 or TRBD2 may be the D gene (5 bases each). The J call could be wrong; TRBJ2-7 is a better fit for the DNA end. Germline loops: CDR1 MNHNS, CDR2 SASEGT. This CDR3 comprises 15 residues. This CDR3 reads CASSEPGTLNYEQYF. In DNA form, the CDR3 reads TGTGCCAGCAGTGAGCCCGGGACCCTCAACTACGAGCAGTACTTC.

CDR3 nucleotide sequence: TGTGCCAGCAGCTCACGGGACTCTGGGCCCTACGAGCAGTACTTC. Its protein product is CASSSRDSGPYEQYF. The V call is TRBV7-8, the J call TRBJ2-7; a possible D gene is TRBD2 (6 bases). Trimming cost V 4 bases and J 2 bases, with 15 bases left between them. In germline, CDR1 is SGHVS, CDR2 FQNEAQ. The CDR3 is 15 amino acids.

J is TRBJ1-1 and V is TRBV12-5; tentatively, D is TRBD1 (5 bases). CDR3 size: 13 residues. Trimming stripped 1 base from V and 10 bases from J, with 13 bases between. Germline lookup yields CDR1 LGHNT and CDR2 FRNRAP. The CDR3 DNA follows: TGTGCTAGTGGTTTGGAGGCAGGGACGGCAGCTTTCTTT. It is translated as CASGLEAGTAAFF.

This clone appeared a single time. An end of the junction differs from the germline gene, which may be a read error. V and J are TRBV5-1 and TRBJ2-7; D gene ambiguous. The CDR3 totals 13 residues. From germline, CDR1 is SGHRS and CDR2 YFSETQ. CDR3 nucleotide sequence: TGTGCCAGCAGTCTCGGGCCAAAATACGAGCAGTACTTC. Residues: CASSLGPKYEQYF.

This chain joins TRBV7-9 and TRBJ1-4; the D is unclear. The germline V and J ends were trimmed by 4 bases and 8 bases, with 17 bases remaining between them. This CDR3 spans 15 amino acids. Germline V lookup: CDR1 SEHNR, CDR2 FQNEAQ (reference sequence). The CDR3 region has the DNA TGTGCCAGCAGCTCCCCCCGGCCCCATGCGGAAAAACTGTTTTTT. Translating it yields CASSSPRPHAEKLFF. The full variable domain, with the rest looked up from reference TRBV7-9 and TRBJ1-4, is DTGVSQNPRHKITKRGQNVTFRCDPISEHNRLYWYRQTLGQGPEFLTYFQNEAQLEKSRLLSDRFSAERPKGSFSTLEIQRTEQGDSAMYLCASSSPRPHAEKLFFGSGTQLSVL.

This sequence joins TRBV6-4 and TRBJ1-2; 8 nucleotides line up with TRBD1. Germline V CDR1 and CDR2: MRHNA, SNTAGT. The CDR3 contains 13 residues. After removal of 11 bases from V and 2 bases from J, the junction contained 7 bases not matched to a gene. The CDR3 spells CAVKGQVNYGYTF. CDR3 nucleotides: TGTGCCGTAAAGGGACAGGTAAACTATGGCTACACCTTC.

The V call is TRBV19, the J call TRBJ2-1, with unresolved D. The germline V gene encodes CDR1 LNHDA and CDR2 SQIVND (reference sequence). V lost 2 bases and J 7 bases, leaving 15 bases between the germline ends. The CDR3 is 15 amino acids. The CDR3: CASSILGAQENEQFF. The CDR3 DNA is TGTGCCAGTAGTATATTAGGCGCCCAAGAGAATGAGCAGTTCTTC.